What follows is one T cell receptor (beta chain) and its context. Its target is not known. Germline CDR1 LGHDT, CDR2 YNNKEL (reference sequence). The V gene lost 1 base and the J gene lost 0 bases, with 12 bases spanning the gap. The CDR3 is 17 residues long. The data were obtained in a study of T cell responses to AZD1222 COVID-19 vaccine. Study conclusions and caveats: Spike-specific TCR breadth rose after two AZD1222 doses, and depth rose as well.

The repertoire was sequenced with immunoSEQ multiplex PCR; TCRdb's copy has only in-frame clones and lacks some. The sample holds under 130,000 clones, about 88% seen once. The origin of this receptor is an adult in good health. V gene TRBV3-1 (or the pseudogene TRBV3-2) combines with J gene TRBJ1-4; tentative D call: TRBD1 (6 bases). Sample: peripheral blood, taken on day 0 of AZD1222 vaccination. CDR3 nucleotides: TGTGCCAGCAGCCAAGGGGCTGGGGGCACAACTAATGAAAAACTGTTTTTT. Translated, it gives CASSQGAGGTTNEKLFF.